A single sample gave rise to the 2 T cell receptor beta chains below, sequenced in a study of OX40 agonist ivuxolimab in advanced cancers. Clones were sequenced by immunoSEQ multiplex PCR, and TCRdb holds only the in-frame ones, with some missing. Of 15,000 or so clones listed, approximately 80% are singletons. Sample: CD4+ or CD8+ T cells sorted from blood, taken in a trial of the OX40 agonist ivuxolimab. All receptors come from an adult with an advanced solid tumor such as melanoma, head and neck, liver or kidney cancer.

In this sample, this clone turned up a few times. V usage is TRBV13 and J usage is TRBJ2-1; D might be TRBD1 (6 bases). The germline gives CDR1 PRHDT, CDR2 FYEKMQ (reference sequence). V gave up 5 bases and J gave up 1 base, with 12 bases separating them. The CDR3 extends over 15 amino acids. The CDR3 here is CASSPGQPSYNEQFF. In DNA, the CDR3 is TGTGCCAGCAGCCCCGGACAGCCATCCTACAATGAGCAGTTCTTC.

The chain employs TRBV27 and TRBJ2-7; D tentatively reads TRBD1 or TRBD2 (5 bases each). The germline gives CDR1 MNHEY, CDR2 SMNVEV (reference sequence). Trimming removed 2 bases from V and 6 bases from J, with 8 bases in between. The CDR3 loop spans 12 amino acids. The CDR3 DNA is TGTGCCAGCAGTTTAACTGGGGGCGAGCAGTACTTC. Translating it yields CASSLTGGEQYF.